These 3 T cell receptor beta chains were sequenced from one sample in a study of blood T cell repertoires in COVID-19. The data were produced by immunoSEQ multiplex PCR, yet TCRdb's version contains in-frame clones alone and is incomplete. The sample consists of roughly 300,000 clones, 85% of them appearing once. Sequenced sample: peripheral blood. The source is a human donor in a cohort sampled during active COVID-19.

The chain links TRBV3-1 (or the pseudogene TRBV3-2) to TRBJ1-2; perhaps TRBD1 as D (6 bases). Germline lookup yields CDR1 LGHDT and CDR2 YNNKEL (reference sequence). This CDR3 spans 15 amino acids. Trimming left V 1 base short and J 3 bases short, with 12 bases between. The CDR3 nucleotides are TGTGCCAGCAGCCAAGCCCCAGGGGCGGACTATGGCTACACCTTC. Translated: CASSQAPGADYGYTF.

This chain links TRBV6-4 with TRBJ1-2; D is undetermined. V was shortened by 4 bases and J by 5 bases, with 5 bases between the two germline ends. The CDR3 is 11 amino acids. Germline V gene data show CDR1 as MRHNA and CDR2 as SNTAGT. CDR3 sequence reads: CASSAGYGYTF. The CDR3 DNA follows: TGTGCCAGCAGTGCGGGATATGGCTACACCTTC.

The V gene is TRBV6-6, the J gene TRBJ2-3; 11 nucleotides agree with TRBD2. The CDR3 has 14 residues. CDR1 and CDR2 (germline): MNHNY, SVGAGI (reference sequence). The ends lost 10 bases at V and 6 bases at J; junction bases unmatched: 9. CDR3 region: CATFSGRARDTQYF. CDR3 coding DNA: TGTGCCACGTTTAGCGGGAGGGCCAGGGATACGCAGTATTTT.